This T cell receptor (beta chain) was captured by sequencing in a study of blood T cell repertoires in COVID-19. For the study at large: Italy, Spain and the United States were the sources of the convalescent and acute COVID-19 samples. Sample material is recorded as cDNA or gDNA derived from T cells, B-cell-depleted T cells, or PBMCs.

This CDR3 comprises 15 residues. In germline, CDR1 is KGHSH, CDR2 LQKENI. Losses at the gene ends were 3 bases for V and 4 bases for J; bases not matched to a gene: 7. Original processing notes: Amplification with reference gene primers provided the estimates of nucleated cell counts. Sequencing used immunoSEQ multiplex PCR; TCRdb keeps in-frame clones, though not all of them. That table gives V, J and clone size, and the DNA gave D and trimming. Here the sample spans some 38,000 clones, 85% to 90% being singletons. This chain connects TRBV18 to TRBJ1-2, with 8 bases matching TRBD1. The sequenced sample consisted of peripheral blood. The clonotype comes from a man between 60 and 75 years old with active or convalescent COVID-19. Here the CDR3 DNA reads TGTGCCAGCTCACCGGAGACAGGGGTCGTCTATGGCTACACCTTC. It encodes CASSPETGVVYGYTF.